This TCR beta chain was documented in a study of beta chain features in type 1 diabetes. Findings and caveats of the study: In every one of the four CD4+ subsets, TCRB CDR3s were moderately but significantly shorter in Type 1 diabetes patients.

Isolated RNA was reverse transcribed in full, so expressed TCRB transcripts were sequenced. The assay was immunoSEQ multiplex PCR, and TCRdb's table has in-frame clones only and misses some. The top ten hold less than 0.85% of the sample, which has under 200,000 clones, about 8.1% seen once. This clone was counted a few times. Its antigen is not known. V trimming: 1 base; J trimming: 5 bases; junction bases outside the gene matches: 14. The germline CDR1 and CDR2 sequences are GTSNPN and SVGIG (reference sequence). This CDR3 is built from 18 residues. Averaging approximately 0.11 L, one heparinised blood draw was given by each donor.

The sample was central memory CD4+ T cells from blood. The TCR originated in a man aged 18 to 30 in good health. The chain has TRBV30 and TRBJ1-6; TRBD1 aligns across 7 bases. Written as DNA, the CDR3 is TGTGCCTGGAGTGGGACAGGCGGTCGACTTTTAAATAATTCACCCCTCCACTTT. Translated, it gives CAWSGTGGRLLNNSPLHF.